This TCR beta chain was captured by sequencing in a study of T cells in tuberculosis. The study's findings and limits: Some low-affinity tetramer-binding T cells may be absent from this sample.

Concerning this clone itself: The same CDR3 arises from other DNA sequences in this sample as well.

Sorting used thawed, overnight-rested PBMC stained with anti-CD3, a viability dye and GMM-loaded CD1B tetramer. CD1B tetramers were loaded with Rhodococcus equi-derived C32 glucose monomycolate. Germline V gives CDR1 SGHTA, CDR2 FQGNSA. V gave up 1 base and J gave up 1 base; unmatched junction bases: 7. This CDR3 has 17 amino acids. Only in-frame clones appear in the TCRdb table, and some are missing; sequencing was by immunoSEQ multiplex PCR. Of about 88,000 clones in the sample, roughly 93% were seen once. This TCR derives from an adult woman with latent tuberculosis. The chain uses TRBV7-2 and TRBJ2-3; 8 bases agree with TRBD2. Sequenced sample: CD1b-GMM tetramer-negative cells sorted from PBMCs. CDR3: CASSLVGRGGRTDTQYF. The DNA of the CDR3 is TGTGCCAGCAGCTTAGTTGGCCGGGGGGGACGCACAGATACGCAGTATTTT.